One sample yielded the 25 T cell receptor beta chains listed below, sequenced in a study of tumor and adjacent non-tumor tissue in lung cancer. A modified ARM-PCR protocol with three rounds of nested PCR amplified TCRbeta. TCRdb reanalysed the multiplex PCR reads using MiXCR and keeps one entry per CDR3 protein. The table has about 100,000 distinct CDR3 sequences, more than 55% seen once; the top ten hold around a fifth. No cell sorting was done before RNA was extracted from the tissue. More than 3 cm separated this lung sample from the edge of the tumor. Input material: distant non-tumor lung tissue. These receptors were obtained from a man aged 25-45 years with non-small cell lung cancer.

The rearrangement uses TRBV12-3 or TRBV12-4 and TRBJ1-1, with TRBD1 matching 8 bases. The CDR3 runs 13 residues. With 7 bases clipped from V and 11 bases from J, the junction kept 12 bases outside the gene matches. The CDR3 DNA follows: TGTGCCAGCACCATCACAGGGGGGGAGGACGCTTTCTTT. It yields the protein CASTITGGEDAFF.

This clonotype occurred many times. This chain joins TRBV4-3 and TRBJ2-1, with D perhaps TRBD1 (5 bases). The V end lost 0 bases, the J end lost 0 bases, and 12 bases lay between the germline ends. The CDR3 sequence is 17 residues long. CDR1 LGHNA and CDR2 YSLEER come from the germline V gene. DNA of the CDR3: TGCGCCAGCAGCCAAGATCTCCGGACAAGCTCCTACAATGAGCAGTTCTTC. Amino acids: CASSQDLRTSSYNEQFF.

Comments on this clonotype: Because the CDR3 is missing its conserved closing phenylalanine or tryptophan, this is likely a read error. CDR3 protein: CASSIIDISPLHL. Here the CDR3 DNA reads TGTGCCAGCAGCATCATCGACATTTCACCCCTCCACCTT. This sequence joins TRBV7-9 and TRBJ1-6; D is uncertain. CDR3 length equals 13 residues. Germline loops: CDR1 SEHNR, CDR2 FQNEAQ (reference sequence). Trimming shortened V by 5 bases and J by 9 bases, and 11 bases separated the two germline ends.

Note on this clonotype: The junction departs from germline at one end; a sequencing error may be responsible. The CDR3 sequence is CASSEGLPSRCYAF. CDR3 nucleotides: TGTGCCAGCAGTGAAGGGCTTCCTTCGAGGTGCTACGCCTTC. The chain combines TRBV6-1 with TRBJ1-2; no reliable D call. The germline V gene has CDR1 MNHNS and CDR2 SASEGT. CDR3 size: 14 residues.

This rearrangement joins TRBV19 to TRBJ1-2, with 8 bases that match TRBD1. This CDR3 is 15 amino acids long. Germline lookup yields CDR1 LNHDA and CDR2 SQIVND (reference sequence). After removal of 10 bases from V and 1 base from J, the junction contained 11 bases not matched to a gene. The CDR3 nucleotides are TGTGCCACCTCCCCGGACAGGGTGAATAACTATGGCTACACCTTC. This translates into CATSPDRVNNYGYTF.

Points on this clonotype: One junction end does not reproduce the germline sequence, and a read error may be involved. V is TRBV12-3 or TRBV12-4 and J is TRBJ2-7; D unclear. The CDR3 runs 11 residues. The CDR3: CTSSGRYMQYF. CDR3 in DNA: TGTACCAGCTCGGGCCGGTACATGCAGTACTTC.

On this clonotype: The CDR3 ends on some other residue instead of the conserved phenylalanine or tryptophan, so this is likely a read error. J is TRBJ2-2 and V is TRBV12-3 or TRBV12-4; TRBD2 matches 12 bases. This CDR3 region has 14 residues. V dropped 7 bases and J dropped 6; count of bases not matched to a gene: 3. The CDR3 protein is CASILAGGAGELFS. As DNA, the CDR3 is TGTGCCAGCATCCTAGCGGGGGGGGCCGGGGAGCTGTTTTCT.

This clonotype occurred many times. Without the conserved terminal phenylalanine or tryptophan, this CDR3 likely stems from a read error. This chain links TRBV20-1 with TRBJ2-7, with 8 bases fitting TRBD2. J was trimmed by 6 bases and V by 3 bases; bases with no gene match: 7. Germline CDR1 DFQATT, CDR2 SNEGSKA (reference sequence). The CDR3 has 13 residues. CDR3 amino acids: CSASRLAGGEQYS. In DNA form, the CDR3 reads TGCAGTGCTAGTCGGCTAGCGGGTGGCGAGCAGTACTCC.

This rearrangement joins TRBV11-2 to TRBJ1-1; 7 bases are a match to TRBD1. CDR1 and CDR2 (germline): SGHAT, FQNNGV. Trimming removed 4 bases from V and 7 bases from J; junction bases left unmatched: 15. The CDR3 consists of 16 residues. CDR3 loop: CASSYTGTDSYIEAFF. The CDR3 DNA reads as TGTGCCAGCAGCTATACCGGGACAGACTCATACATTGAAGCTTTCTTT.

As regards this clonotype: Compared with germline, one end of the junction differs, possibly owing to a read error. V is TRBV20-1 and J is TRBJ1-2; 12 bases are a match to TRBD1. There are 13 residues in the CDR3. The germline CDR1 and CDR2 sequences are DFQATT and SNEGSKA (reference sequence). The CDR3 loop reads CSAPGDRGHGYTF. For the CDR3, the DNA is TGCAGTGCTCCCGGGGACAGGGGGCATGGCTACACTTTC.

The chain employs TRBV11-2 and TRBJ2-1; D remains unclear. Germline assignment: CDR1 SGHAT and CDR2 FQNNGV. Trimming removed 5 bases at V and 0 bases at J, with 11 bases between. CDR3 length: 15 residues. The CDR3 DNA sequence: TGTGCCAGCAGCGCGGAGCCTAGCTCCTACAATGAGCAGTTCTTC. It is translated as CASSAEPSSYNEQFF.

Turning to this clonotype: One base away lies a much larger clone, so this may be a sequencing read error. CDR3 bases: TGCGCCAGCAGACCTCAGGGGGGCGCAGATACGCAGTATTTT. Protein sequence: CASRPQGGADTQYF. The chain is built from TRBV5-1 and TRBJ2-3; D is perhaps TRBD1 (7 bases). This CDR3 spans 14 amino acids. Trimming pared 5 bases from V and 4 bases from J, leaving 14 bases between. Germline V gene lookup returns CDR1 SGHRS and CDR2 YFSETQ.

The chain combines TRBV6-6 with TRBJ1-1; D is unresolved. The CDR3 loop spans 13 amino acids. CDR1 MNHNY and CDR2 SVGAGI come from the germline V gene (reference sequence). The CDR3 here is CAISYNRDTEAFF. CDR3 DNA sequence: TGTGCTATCAGTTACAATCGAGACACTGAAGCTTTCTTT.

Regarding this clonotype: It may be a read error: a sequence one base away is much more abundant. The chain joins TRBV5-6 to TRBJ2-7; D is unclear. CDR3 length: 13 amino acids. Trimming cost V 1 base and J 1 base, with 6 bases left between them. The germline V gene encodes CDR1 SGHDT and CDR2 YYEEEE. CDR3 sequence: CASSLYISYEQYF. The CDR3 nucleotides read TGTGCCAGCAGCTTGTACATTTCCTACGAGCAGTACTTC.

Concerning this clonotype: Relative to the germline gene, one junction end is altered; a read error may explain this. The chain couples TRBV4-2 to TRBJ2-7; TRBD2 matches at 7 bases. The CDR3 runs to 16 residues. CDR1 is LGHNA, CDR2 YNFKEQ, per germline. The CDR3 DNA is TGTGCCAGCAACCAAATTGCTAGCGGACTCTCGTACGAGCAGTGCTTC. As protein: CASNQIASGLSYEQCF.

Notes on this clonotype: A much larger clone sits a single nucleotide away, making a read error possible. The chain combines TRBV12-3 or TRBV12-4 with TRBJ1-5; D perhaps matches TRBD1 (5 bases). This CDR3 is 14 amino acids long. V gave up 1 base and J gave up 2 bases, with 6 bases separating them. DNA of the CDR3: TGTGCCAGCAGTTTAGTGGGGGGCAATCAGCCCCAGCATTTT. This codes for CASSLVGGNQPQHF.

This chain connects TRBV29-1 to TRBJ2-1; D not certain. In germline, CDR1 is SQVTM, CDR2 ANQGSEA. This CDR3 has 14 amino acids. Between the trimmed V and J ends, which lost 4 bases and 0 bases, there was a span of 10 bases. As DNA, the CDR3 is TGCAGCGTTGGGATAGGGTGCTCCTACAATGAGCAGTTCTTC. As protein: CSVGIGCSYNEQFF.

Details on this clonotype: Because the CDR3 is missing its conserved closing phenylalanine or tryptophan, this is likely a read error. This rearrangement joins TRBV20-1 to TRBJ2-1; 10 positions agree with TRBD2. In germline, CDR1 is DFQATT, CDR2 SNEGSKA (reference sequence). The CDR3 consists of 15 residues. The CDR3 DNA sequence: TGCATTGCTAGAGATCAGCGGGAGGGATACAATGAGCAGTTCTAC. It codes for CIARDQREGYNEQFY.

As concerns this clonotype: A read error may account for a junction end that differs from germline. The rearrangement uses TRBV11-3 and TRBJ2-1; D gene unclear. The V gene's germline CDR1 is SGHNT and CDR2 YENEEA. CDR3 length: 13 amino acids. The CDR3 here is CASRPSPGNGQFF. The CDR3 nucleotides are TGTGCCAGCAGGCCCTCACCTGGTAATGGGCAGTTCTTC.

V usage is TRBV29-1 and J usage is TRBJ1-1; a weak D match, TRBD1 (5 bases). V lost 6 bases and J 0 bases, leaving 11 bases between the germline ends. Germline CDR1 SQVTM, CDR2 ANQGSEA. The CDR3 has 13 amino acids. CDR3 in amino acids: CSVGRMMNTEAFF. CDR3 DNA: TGCAGCGTGGGGCGAATGATGAACACTGAAGCTTTCTTT.

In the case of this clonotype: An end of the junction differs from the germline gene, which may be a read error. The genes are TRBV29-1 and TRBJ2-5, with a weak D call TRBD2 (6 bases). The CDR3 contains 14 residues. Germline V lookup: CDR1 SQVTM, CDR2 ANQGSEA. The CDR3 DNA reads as TGCAGCGTTAAGGTACGGGGGTACCAAGAGACCCAGCACTTC. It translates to CSVKVRGYQETQHF. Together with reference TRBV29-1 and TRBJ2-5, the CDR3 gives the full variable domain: SAVISQKPSRDICQRGTSLTIQCQVDSQVTMMFWYRQQPGQSLTLIATANQGSEATYESGFVIDKFPISRPNLTFSTLTVSNMSPEDSSIYLCSVKVRGYQETQHFGPGTRLLVL.

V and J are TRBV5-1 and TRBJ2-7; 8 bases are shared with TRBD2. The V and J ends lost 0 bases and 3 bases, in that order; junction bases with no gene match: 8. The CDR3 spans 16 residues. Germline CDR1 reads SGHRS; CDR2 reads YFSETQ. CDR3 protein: CASSLAGGAGNYEQYF. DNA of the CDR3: TGCGCCAGCAGCTTGGCCGGGGGGGCAGGGAACTACGAGCAGTACTTC. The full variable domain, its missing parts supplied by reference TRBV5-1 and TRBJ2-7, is KAGVTQTPRYLIKTRGQQVTLSCSPISGHRSVSWYQQTPGQGLQFLFEYFSETQRNKGNFPGRFSGRQFSNSRSEMNVSTLELGDSALYLCASSLAGGAGNYEQYFGPGTRLTVT.

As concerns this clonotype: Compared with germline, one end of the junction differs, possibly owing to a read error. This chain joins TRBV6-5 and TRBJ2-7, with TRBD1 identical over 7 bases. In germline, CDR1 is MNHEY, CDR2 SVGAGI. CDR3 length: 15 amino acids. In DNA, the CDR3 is TGTGCCAGCAATTACTCCGGGGCAGGGGGCTACGAGCAGTACTTC. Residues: CASNYSGAGGYEQYF.

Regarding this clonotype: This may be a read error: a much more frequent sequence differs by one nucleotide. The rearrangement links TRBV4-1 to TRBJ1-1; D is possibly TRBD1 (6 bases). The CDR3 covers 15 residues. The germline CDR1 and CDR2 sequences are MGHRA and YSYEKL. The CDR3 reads CANSQDGGRDTEAFF. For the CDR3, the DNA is TGCGCCAACAGCCAAGACGGGGGGCGGGACACTGAAGCTTTCTTT.

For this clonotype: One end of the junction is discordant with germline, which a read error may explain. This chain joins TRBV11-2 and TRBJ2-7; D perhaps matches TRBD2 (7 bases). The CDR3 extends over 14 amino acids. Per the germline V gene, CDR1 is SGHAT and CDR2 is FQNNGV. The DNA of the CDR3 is TGTGCCAGCAGCCCATGGGGGGGCCTCTACGAGCGGTACTTC. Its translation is CASSPWGGLYERYF. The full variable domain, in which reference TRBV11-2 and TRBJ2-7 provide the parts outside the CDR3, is EAGVAQSPRYKIIEKRQSVAFWCNPISGHATLYWYQQILGQGPKLLIQFQNNGVVDDSQLPKDRFSAERLKGVDSTLKIQPAKLEDSAVYLCASSPWGGLYERYFGPGTRLTVT.